These T cell receptor beta chains were read from a single sample in a study of T cell changes during pregnancy in multiple sclerosis. This table comes from immunoSEQ multiplex PCR, and its TCRdb copy is limited to in-frame clones, with some not included. The table records around 78,000 clones, roughly 91% of them present only once. This material consisted of peripheral blood, taken in the third trimester of pregnancy. These receptors were taken from a female donor in good health, enrolled as a control in a pregnancy study. Each CDR3 is given with its conserved first and last residue.

>14|TRBJ2-5|TRBV27
CASSLSGPGETQYF
>16|TRBJ1-1|TRBV27
CASSLSGVVWNTEAFF
>12|TRBJ2-7|TRBV6-5
CASSYNRYEQYF
>17|TRBJ1-5|TRBV18
CASSPTKQGIINQPQHF
>14|TRBJ2-7|TRBV5-1
CASSEGLAGGEQYF
>16|TRBJ1-3|TRBV28
CASSLWTGDSGNTIYF
>19|TRBJ1-6|TRBV6-1
CASSEFSTGAASYNSPLHF
>16|TRBJ1-4|TRBV6-5
CASSYGPPATNEKLFF
>15|TRBJ1-1|TRBV4-1
CASSLQGAENTEAFF
>16|TRBJ2-5|TRBV4-1
CASRVAGSGESETQYF
>16|TRBJ1-2|TRBV28
CASSPNLGQPIYGYTF